The source of this T cell receptor beta chain is a study of cytomegalovirus exposure and HLA in healthy donors. Overall study findings and caveats: Across donors, presence/absence analyses took sequencing depth to be roughly uniform. Overall, about 160 TCR beta chains were annotated as cytomegalovirus-associated.

The CDR3 runs 15 residues. It was with 60 Vbeta and 13 Jbeta primers that the PCR ran. Per the original data handling: The count from a later analysis was tens of millions of unique TCR beta chains, roughly 11 million of them shared. Only in-frame clones appear in the TCRdb table, and some are missing; sequencing was by immunoSEQ multiplex PCR. V and J calls plus clone size are reproduced from that table; the DNA served to infer D and trimming. The data contain 150,000 or so clones, 65% to 90% of them seen just once; the ten biggest clones take up roughly 6.7%. About this clone: Its antigen is unknown.

The gene calls are TRBV21-1 and TRBJ1-1; TRBD1, the table's D call, was not compared with the DNA. TRBV21-1 corresponds to a pseudogene. Sequencing was done on a sample of PBMCs. The receptor was isolated from a man aged 50-60 years in good health and CMV-seropositive. The CDR3 DNA reads TGTGCCAGCAGCGTTACGGGACACATGAACACTGAAGCTTTCTTT. It translates to CASSVTGHMNTEAFF.